This T cell receptor (beta chain) stems from a study of identical twins. Regarding this clonotype: Antigen unknown.

A universal primer site arose from template switching, and cDNA bore unique molecular identifiers. In TCRdb, the 5' RACE reads were re-called with MiXCR into one record per CDR3 protein. This sample carries 500,000 to 700,000 distinct CDR3 sequences, roughly 7.1% of them seen once, and the ten largest clones take over 1.5%. Notes on the study in general: Sharing of beta out-of-frame sequences by twins showed a weaker excess. Out-of-frame alpha sequences common to twins exhibited an excess of low generation probability. Cord blood beta clonotypes present at high abundance carried fewer insertions; no such pattern appeared in memory repertoires.

V gave up 7 bases and J gave up 2 bases; unmatched junction bases: 18. The CDR3 is 18 amino acids. CDR1 and CDR2 (germline): MNHNS, SASEGT. The sample was also linked to a second study, of yellow fever vaccine responses in identical twins.

The rearrangement joins TRBV6-1 to TRBJ2-3, with TRBD2 matching over 7 bases. The receptor comes from a woman aged 18-30 years in good health. The sample comprised PBMCs. The CDR3: CASTPTRRLAEPTDTQYF. CDR3 in DNA: TGTGCCAGCACCCCGACCCGAAGGCTAGCGGAGCCCACAGATACGCAGTATTTT.